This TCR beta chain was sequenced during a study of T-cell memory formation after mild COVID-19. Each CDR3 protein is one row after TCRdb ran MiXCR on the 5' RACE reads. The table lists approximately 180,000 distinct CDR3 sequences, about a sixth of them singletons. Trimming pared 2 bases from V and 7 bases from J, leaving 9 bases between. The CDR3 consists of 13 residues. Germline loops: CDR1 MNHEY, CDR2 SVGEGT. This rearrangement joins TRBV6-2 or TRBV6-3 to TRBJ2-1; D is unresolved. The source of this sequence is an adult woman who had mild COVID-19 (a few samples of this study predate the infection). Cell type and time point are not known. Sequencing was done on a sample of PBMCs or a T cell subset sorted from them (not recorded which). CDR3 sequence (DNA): TGTGCCAGCAGTTACCTGTCCTGGAATGAGCAGTTCTTC. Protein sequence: CASSYLSWNEQFF.